This TCR beta chain was captured in a study of cytomegalovirus exposure and HLA in healthy donors. PCR amplification relied on 60 Vbeta primers (plus 13 Jbeta primers). TCRdb's table, derived via immunoSEQ multiplex PCR, lists solely in-frame clones and lacks some. Found here are 160,000 or so clones, roughly 78% of them singletons; the top ten hold around 0.69%. Sequencing used PBMCs. This clonotype originated in a woman in her thirties or forties in good health and CMV-seronegative.

CDR3 nucleotide sequence: TGTGCCAGCAGGCCGGGACAGCTAAACTACGAGCAGTACTTC. It is translated as CASRPGQLNYEQYF. The rearrangement uses TRBV6-1 and TRBJ2-7, with 7 bases matching TRBD1. V shed 6 bases, J shed 3 bases, and the junction held 8 bases outside the gene matches. This CDR3 spans 14 amino acids. From germline, CDR1 is MNHNS and CDR2 SASEGT.